The present entry profiles one TCR beta chain with its context. Generated by immunoSEQ multiplex PCR, the TCRdb table keeps only in-frame clones and is missing some. The profile covers 40,000 to 45,000 clones, with 90% appearing a single time and over 6.5% taken by the ten largest. Trimming removed 3 bases from V and 1 base from J; junction bases left unmatched: 1. The CDR3 spans 14 residues. Germline values: CDR1 SGHDT, CDR2 YYEEEE. These data belong to a study of T cell changes during pregnancy in multiple sclerosis. The TCR originated in a female donor with multiple sclerosis, enrolled in a pregnancy study. The sequences come from CD8+ T cells from peripheral blood mononuclear cells, collected in the third trimester of pregnancy. The J gene is TRBJ2-7, the V gene TRBV5-6, with 10 bases lining up with TRBD1. CDR3 residues: CASSWDRGSYEQYF. The CDR3 DNA sequence: TGTGCCAGCAGCTGGGACAGGGGATCCTACGAGCAGTACTTC. Full variable domain (rest looked up from reference TRBV5-6 and TRBJ2-7): DAGVTQSPTHLIKTRGQQVTLRCSPKSGHDTVSWYQQALGQGPQFIFQYYEEEERQRGNFPDRFSGHQFPNYSSELNVNALLLGDSALYLCASSWDRGSYEQYFGPGTRLTVT.